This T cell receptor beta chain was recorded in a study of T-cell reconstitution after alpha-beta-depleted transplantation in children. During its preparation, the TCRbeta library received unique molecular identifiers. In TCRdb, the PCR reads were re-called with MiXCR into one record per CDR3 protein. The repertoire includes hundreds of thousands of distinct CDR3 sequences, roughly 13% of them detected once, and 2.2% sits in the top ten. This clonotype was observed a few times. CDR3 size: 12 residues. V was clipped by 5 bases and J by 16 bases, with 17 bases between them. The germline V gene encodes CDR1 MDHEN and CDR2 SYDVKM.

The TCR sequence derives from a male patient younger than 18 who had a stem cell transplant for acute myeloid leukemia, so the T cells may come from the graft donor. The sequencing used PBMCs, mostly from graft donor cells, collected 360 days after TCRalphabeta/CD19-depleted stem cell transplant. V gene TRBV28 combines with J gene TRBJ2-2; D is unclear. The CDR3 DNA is TGTGCCAGCAGTCGACCCTATAGAGTAGGGTTTTTT. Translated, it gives CASSRPYRVGFF. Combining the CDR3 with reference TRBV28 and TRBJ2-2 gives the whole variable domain DVKVTQSSRYLVKRTGEKVFLECVQDMDHENMFWYRQDPGLGLRLIYFSYDVKMKEKGDIPEGYSVSREKKERFSLILESASTNQTSMYLCASSRPYRVGFFGEGSRLTVL.